The clone carrying this T cell receptor beta chain was seen repeatedly, ten times or more. These data are taken from a study of T cells in Graves' hyperthyroidism and ophthalmopathy. Researchers amplified the TCR beta CDR3 regions from RNA transcripts. TCR CDR3 underwent first-round RT-PCR with the HTBI primer set. TCRdb ran MiXCR on the multiplex PCR reads and lists one entry per CDR3 protein. The table includes about 350,000 distinct CDR3 sequences, approximately 14% detected once. The germline V gene encodes CDR1 MNHNS and CDR2 SASEGT. V dropped 7 bases and J dropped 1; count of bases not matched to a gene: 4. The length of the CDR3 is 15 residues.

The chain carries TRBV6-1 and TRBJ2-1, with 10 nucleotides matching TRBD2. This sequence was found in a woman aged 25 to 45 with Graves' hyperthyroidism. Specimen: blood. The CDR3 nucleotides are TGTGCCAGCAAGGCTAGCGGGGGATCCTACAATGAGCAGTTCTTC. Translation: CASKASGGSYNEQFF.